This TCR beta chain was recovered during a study of PD-1 blockade in classical Hodgkin lymphoma. Study observations and caveats: Those achieving complete response showed baseline diversity like newly diagnosed patients. TCR diversity rose significantly by C4D1 in CD4+ but not CD8+ cells.

A word on this clone: What it recognizes is unknown.

Trimming took 3 bases from V and 9 from J; bases not matched to a gene: 15. CDR3 length equals 17 residues. The germline gives CDR1 LGHNA, CDR2 YNFKEQ. All patients relapsed after autologous stem cell transplantation, and brentuximab vedotin exposure varied. This table comes from immunoSEQ multiplex PCR, and its TCRdb copy is limited to in-frame clones, with some not included. The sample contains 90,000 to 130,000 clones, roughly nine tenths of which appear only once. The chain carries TRBV4-2 and TRBJ2-1; 9 nucleotides match TRBD2. This clonotype was obtained from a human donor with classical Hodgkin lymphoma. Material: peripheral blood mononuclear cells (PBMCs), obtained before the second cycle of nivolumab. CDR3: CASSQAGWREGGVEQFF. For the CDR3, the DNA is TGTGCCAGCAGCCAGGCAGGGTGGCGGGAGGGCGGAGTTGAGCAGTTCTTC.